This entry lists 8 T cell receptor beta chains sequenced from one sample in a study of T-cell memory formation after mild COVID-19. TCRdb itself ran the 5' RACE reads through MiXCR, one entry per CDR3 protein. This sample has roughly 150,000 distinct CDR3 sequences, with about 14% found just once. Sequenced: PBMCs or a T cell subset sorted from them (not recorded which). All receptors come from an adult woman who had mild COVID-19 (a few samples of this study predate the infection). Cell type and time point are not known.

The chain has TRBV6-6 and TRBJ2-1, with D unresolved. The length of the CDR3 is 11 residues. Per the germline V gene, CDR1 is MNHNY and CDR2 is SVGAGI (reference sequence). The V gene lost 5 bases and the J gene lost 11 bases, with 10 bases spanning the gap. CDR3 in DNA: TGTGCCAGCAGTGACGGACCTCAGCAGTTCTTC. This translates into CASSDGPQQFF.

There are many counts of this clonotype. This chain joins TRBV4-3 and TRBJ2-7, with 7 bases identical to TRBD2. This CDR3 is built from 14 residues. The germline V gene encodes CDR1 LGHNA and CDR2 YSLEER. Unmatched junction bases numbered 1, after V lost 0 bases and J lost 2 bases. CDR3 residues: CASSQDGGAYEQYF. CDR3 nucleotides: TGCGCCAGCAGCCAAGATGGGGGGGCCTACGAGCAGTACTTC.

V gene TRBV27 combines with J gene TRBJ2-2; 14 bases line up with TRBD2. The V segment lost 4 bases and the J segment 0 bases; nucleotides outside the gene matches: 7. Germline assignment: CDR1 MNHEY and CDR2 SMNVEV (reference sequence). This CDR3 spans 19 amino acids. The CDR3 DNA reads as TGTGCCAGCAGTTCTCACCTGACTAGCGGGGGGGCGAACACCGGGGAGCTGTTTTTT. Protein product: CASSSHLTSGGANTGELFF.

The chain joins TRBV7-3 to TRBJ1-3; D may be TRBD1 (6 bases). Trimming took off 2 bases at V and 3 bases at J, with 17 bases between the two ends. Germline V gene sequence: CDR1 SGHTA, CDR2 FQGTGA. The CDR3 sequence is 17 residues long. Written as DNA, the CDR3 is TGTGCCAGCAGCTTAGCGGTCGCGGGGGCAAGTGGAAACACCATATATTTT. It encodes CASSLAVAGASGNTIYF. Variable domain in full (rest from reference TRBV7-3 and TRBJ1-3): GAGVSQTPSNKVTEKGKYVELRCDPISGHTALYWYRQSLGQGPEFLIYFQGTGAADDSGLPNDRFFAVRPEGSVSTLKIQRTERGDSAVYLCASSLAVAGASGNTIYFGEGSWLTVV.

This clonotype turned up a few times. CDR3 nucleotide sequence: TGCAGTGCTGGGGTTAGACGGGATAGCTCCTACGAGCAGTACTTC. Translation gives CSAGVRRDSSYEQYF. V gene TRBV20-1 combines with J gene TRBJ2-7; maybe TRBD2 (5 bases). CDR3 length: 15 residues. Trimming stripped 5 bases from V and 0 bases from J, with 17 bases between. Per the germline V gene, CDR1 is DFQATT and CDR2 is SNEGSKA (reference sequence).

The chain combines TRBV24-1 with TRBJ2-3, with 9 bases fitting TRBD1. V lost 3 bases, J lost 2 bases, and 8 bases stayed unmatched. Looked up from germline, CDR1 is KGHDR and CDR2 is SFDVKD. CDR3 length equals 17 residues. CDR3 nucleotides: TGTGCCACCAGTGATCTAGGACAGGGGCCGGACACAGATACGCAGTATTTT. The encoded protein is CATSDLGQGPDTDTQYF.

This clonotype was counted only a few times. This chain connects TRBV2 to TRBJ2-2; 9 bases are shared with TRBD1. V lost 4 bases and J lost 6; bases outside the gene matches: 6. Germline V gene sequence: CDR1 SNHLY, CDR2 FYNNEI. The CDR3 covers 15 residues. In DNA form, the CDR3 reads TGTGCCAGCAGTGTCTTGGGACAGGGATCCGGGGAGCTGTTTTTT. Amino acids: CASSVLGQGSGELFF.

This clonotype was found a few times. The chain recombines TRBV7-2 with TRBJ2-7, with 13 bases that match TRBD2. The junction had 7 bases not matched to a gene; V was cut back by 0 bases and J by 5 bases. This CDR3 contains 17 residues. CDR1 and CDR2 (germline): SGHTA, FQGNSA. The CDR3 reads CASSLAPGLAGVHEQYF. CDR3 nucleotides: TGTGCCAGCAGCTTAGCGCCAGGACTAGCGGGAGTCCACGAGCAGTACTTC.